The 3 T cell receptor beta chains given below trace back to one sample, sequenced in a study of graft-versus-host responses after intestinal transplantation. Sequencing was performed with immunoSEQ multiplex PCR; in TCRdb, only in-frame clones are kept and a portion is missing. The sample lists tens of thousands of clones; 30% to 40% were seen once. There were around 200,000 CFSE-labeled responder cells plated together with around 200,000 irradiated, violet-dye-labeled stimulator cells. The sequencing used alloreactive CD8+ T cells from a mixed lymphocyte reaction culture, collected before intestinal transplant. Indicated subset: CFSE-low proliferating T cells sorted from approximately 6-day pre-transplant mixed lymphocyte reaction (GvH or HvG direction). The receptors derive from a human patient who received an intestinal transplant.

CDR3 sequence (DNA): TGCAGCGTTTTAGGGACCACCCCACGCTCAACAAGGAACATTCAGTACTTC. This sequence encodes CSVLGTTPRSTRNIQYF. The chain couples TRBV29-1 to TRBJ2-4; tentatively, D is TRBD1 or TRBD2 (5 bases each). Germline V gene data show CDR1 as SQVTM and CDR2 as ANQGSEA. V was clipped by 5 bases and J by 7 bases, with 27 bases between them. This CDR3 region has 17 residues.

This clone is medium-sized. This sequence joins TRBV11-2 and TRBJ2-7, with a weak D call TRBD2 (5 bases). Germline V gene sequence: CDR1 SGHAT, CDR2 FQNNGV. The V gene lost 1 base and the J gene lost 6 bases, with 13 bases spanning the gap. The length of the CDR3 is 14 residues. The chain's CDR3 is CASSLVPAVLEQYF. The CDR3 DNA reads TGTGCCAGCAGCTTAGTCCCAGCGGTCCTCGAGCAGTACTTC.

This clone occurred a few times. DNA for the CDR3: TGCAGCGTTGATGACTATCCCTCACAGCGGGCATATTTAGAATCCTACAATGAGCAGTTCTTC. It yields the protein CSVDDYPSQRAYLESYNEQFF. The V call is TRBV29-1, the J call TRBJ2-1, with D possibly TRBD2 on 6 matching bases. This CDR3 has 21 residues. CDR1 is SQVTM, CDR2 ANQGSEA, per germline. V was pared by 3 bases and J by 1 base, with 31 bases between.